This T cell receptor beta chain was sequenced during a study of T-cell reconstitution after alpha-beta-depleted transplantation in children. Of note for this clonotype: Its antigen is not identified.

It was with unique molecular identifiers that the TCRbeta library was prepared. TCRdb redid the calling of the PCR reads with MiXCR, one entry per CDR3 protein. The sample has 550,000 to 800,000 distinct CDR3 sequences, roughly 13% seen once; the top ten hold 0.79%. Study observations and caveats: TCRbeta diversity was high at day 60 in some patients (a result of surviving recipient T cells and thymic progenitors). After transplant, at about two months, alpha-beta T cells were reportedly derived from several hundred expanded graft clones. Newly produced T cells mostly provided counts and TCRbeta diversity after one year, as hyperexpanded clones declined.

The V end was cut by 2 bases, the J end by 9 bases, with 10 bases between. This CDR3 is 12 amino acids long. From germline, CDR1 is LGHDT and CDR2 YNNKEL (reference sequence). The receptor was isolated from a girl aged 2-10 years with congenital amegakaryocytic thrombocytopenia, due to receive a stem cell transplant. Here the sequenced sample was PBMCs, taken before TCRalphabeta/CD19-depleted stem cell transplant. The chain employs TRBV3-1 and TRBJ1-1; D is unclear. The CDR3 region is CASSQKQLKAFF. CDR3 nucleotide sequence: TGTGCCAGCAGCCAAAAACAGCTTAAAGCTTTCTTT.